Below, 14 T cell receptor beta chains from the same sample are listed, as sequenced in a study of blood T cell repertoires in COVID-19. Sequencing used immunoSEQ multiplex PCR; TCRdb keeps in-frame clones, though not all of them. The sample yields 200,000 to 250,000 clones, roughly 83% seen once. Sequences were obtained from peripheral blood. These receptors all come from a man at least 80 years old with acute or convalescent COVID-19.

The rearrangement uses TRBV5-4 and TRBJ1-1, with D tentatively TRBD1 (6 bases). CDR1 SGHNT and CDR2 YYREEE come from the germline V gene (reference sequence). The CDR3 consists of 14 residues. V lost 4 bases and J lost 3, with 13 bases in between. DNA of the CDR3: TGTGCCAGCAGCCCTCAAACAGGGTACACTGAAGCTTTCTTT. Translation: CASSPQTGYTEAFF.

The V and J genes are TRBV6-5 and TRBJ2-3; a weak D match, TRBD2 (5 bases). The CDR3 has 15 amino acids. The V and J ends lost 2 bases and 2 bases respectively, with 11 bases between them. CDR1 and CDR2 (germline): MNHEY, SVGAGI. CDR3 protein: CASSYKRTFTDTQYF. In nucleotides, the CDR3 is TGTGCCAGCAGTTACAAGCGGACTTTCACAGATACGCAGTATTTT.

This chain joins TRBV6-5 and TRBJ1-1; TRBD1 aligns across 7 bases. Germline V CDR1 and CDR2: MNHEY, SVGAGI. With V trimmed by 0 bases and J by 5 bases, 9 bases remained unmatched. The CDR3 totals 16 residues. Here the CDR3 DNA reads TGTGCCAGCAGTTACTCGCTCCGGACAGGAGATACTGAAGCTTTCTTT. Its protein product is CASSYSLRTGDTEAFF.

J is TRBJ1-5 and V is TRBV24-1; TRBD1 is a possible D gene (6 bases). CDR3 length equals 14 residues. Deletions cut 4 bases from V and 6 bases from J, with 12 bases between. CDR1 is KGHDR and CDR2 is SFDVKD in the germline V gene. Written as DNA, the CDR3 is TGTGCCACCAGTGAAACAGGGATTGGTCAGCCCCAGCATTTT. Protein: CATSETGIGQPQHF.

The V and J genes are TRBV6-4 and TRBJ1-5, with D possibly matching TRBD1 (6 bases). Germline loops: CDR1 MRHNA, CDR2 SNTAGT. The CDR3 runs to 13 residues. The ends were cut back, 5 bases at V and 4 bases at J, with 9 bases in the middle. CDR3 loop: CASSSQGNQPQHF. CDR3 DNA sequence: TGTGCCAGCAGTTCACAGGGTAATCAGCCCCAGCATTTT.

J is TRBJ1-3 and V is TRBV9; D is possibly TRBD1 (5 bases). The CDR3 length is 18 residues. In germline, CDR1 is SGDLS, CDR2 YYNGEE. Trimming shortened V by 0 bases and J by 4 bases, and 20 bases separated the two germline ends. In DNA, the CDR3 is TGTGCCAGCAGCGTAGAGGCCAGTGTTGGGGCAGGGGGAAACACCATATATTTT. Its protein is CASSVEASVGAGGNTIYF. The full variable domain, rest sourced from reference TRBV9 and TRBJ1-3, is DSGVTQTPKHLITATGQRVTLRCSPRSGDLSVYWYQQSLDQGLQFLIQYYNGEERAKGNILERFSAQQFPDLHSELNLSSLELGDSALYFCASSVEASVGAGGNTIYFGEGSWLTVV.

The CDR3 nucleotides read TGTGCCAGCAGCCGTAGGGCAGAGGGCCGTCAGCCCCAGCATTTT. Protein product: CASSRRAEGRQPQHF. V gene TRBV6-2 or TRBV6-3 combines with J gene TRBJ1-5; D remains ambiguous. There are 15 residues in the CDR3. CDR1 is MNHEY and CDR2 is SVGEGT in the germline V gene. Deletions cut 6 bases from V and 6 bases from J, with 18 bases between.

The chain carries TRBV7-9 and TRBJ1-2, with D perhaps matching TRBD1 (5 bases). From germline, CDR1 is SEHNR and CDR2 FQNEAQ (reference sequence). This CDR3 spans 14 amino acids. Trimming took off 2 bases at V and 4 bases at J, with 11 bases between the two ends. The CDR3 protein is CASSLHGGGYGYTF. The CDR3 nucleotides are TGTGCCAGCAGCTTACACGGCGGGGGCTATGGCTACACCTTC.

The chain employs TRBV3-1 (or the pseudogene TRBV3-2) and TRBJ1-1; TRBD1 is a possible D gene (6 bases). Germline V gives CDR1 LGHDT, CDR2 YNNKEL (reference sequence). This CDR3 has 13 residues. V lost 4 bases and J lost 2, with 8 bases in between. The CDR3 region has the DNA TGTGCCAGCAGCCGCAGGGGAAACACTGAAGCTTTCTTT. It yields the protein CASSRRGNTEAFF.

The J gene is TRBJ1-2, the V gene TRBV7-2, with a weak D call TRBD1 (5 bases). V was shortened by 5 bases and J by 2 bases, with 15 bases between the two germline ends. CDR3 size: 15 residues. CDR1 is SGHTA and CDR2 is FQGNSA in the germline V gene. CDR3 in DNA: TGTGCCAGCAGCCTTTTCCCGGGACTAAACTATGGCTACACCTTC. Protein: CASSLFPGLNYGYTF.

The rearrangement links TRBV5-8 to TRBJ2-5; tentative D call: TRBD1 (5 bases). CDR1 is SGHTS, CDR2 YDEGEE, per germline. With 0 bases removed from V and 4 bases from J, the gap between germline ends came to 13 bases. The CDR3 is 15 residues long. As DNA, the CDR3 is TGTGCCAGCAGCTTGGTCGGCCCCCAGGGAGAGACCCAGTACTTC. Translation: CASSLVGPQGETQYF. The full variable domain, in which reference TRBV5-8 and TRBJ2-5 provide the parts outside the CDR3, is EAGVTQSPTHLIKTRGQQATLRCSPISGHTSVYWYQQALGLGLQFLLWYDEGEERNRGNFPPRFSGRQFPNYSSELNVNALELEDSALYLCASSLVGPQGETQYFGPGTRLLVL.

This rearrangement joins TRBV19 to TRBJ1-1; D unclear. Trimming stripped 0 bases from V and 5 bases from J, with 4 bases between. The germline V gene encodes CDR1 LNHDA and CDR2 SQIVND (reference sequence). CDR3 length: 12 residues. The CDR3 spells CASSIDETEAFF. CDR3 DNA: TGTGCCAGTAGTATAGATGAGACTGAAGCTTTCTTT.

V gene TRBV5-4 combines with J gene TRBJ1-2; 7 bases line up with TRBD1. Germline V gives CDR1 SGHNT, CDR2 YYREEE (reference sequence). The CDR3 is 15 amino acids. J gave up 0 bases and V 2 bases, and 4 bases lay outside the gene matches. For the CDR3, the DNA is TGTGCCAGCAGCTTCGTGGGACAGACTAACTATGGCTACACCTTC. Translating gives CASSFVGQTNYGYTF.

This clone was seen a few times. The chain couples TRBV28 to TRBJ2-3, with 8 nucleotides matching TRBD1. The CDR3 has 14 residues. V trimming: 2 bases; J trimming: 4 bases; junction bases outside the gene matches: 2. Looked up from germline, CDR1 is MDHEN and CDR2 is SYDVKM. CDR3 bases: TGTGCCAGCAGTTTAGGGGGACAGGCAGATACGCAGTATTTT. Residues: CASSLGGQADTQYF. Full variable domain (missing parts from reference TRBV28 and TRBJ2-3): DVKVTQSSRYLVKRTGEKVFLECVQDMDHENMFWYRQDPGLGLRLIYFSYDVKMKEKGDIPEGYSVSREKKERFSLILESASTNQTSMYLCASSLGGQADTQYFGPGTRLTVL.